The 25 T cell receptor beta chains below come from one sample, sequenced in a study of memory CD4+ T cells and cytomegalovirus serostatus. Single viable CD3+CD4+CD8-CD45RO+ cells were sorted as the memory CD4+ T cells. TCRdb keeps only in-frame clones here, not all; method: immunoSEQ multiplex PCR. In the table there are some 44,000 clones, more than 65% of which are singletons. The sequenced material came from memory CD4+ T cells from blood. These receptor sequences come from an adult in good health and CMV-seronegative.

The chain has TRBV19 and TRBJ1-1; 7 bases agree with TRBD1. The CDR3 is 14 residues long. Germline CDR1 reads LNHDA; CDR2 reads SQIVND (reference sequence). Trimming took 2 bases from V and 3 from J; bases not matched to a gene: 3. CDR3 sequence reads: CASSIYDRDTEAFF. CDR3 sequence (DNA): TGTGCCAGTAGTATATACGACAGGGACACTGAAGCTTTCTTT.

This chain joins TRBV9 and TRBJ1-6; 8 bases are shared with TRBD1. Germline CDR1 is SGDLS and CDR2 is YYNGEE. Trimming removed 4 bases from V and 5 bases from J; junction bases left unmatched: 8. This CDR3 has 16 residues. CDR3 nucleotide sequence: TGTGCCAGCAGCCCCCAGGACAGGGCCGATAATTCACCCCTCCACTTT. Its protein product is CASSPQDRADNSPLHF. The variable domain in full, with the rest retrieved from reference TRBV9 and TRBJ1-6, is DSGVTQTPKHLITATGQRVTLRCSPRSGDLSVYWYQQSLDQGLQFLIQYYNGEERAKGNILERFSAQQFPDLHSELNLSSLELGDSALYFCASSPQDRADNSPLHFGNGTRLTVT.

The V gene is TRBV28, the J gene TRBJ2-4, with TRBD1 matching 10 bases. The CDR3 runs to 16 residues. The germline V gene has CDR1 MDHEN and CDR2 SYDVKM. Trimming removed 4 bases from V and 1 base from J; junction bases left unmatched: 4. The CDR3 loop is CASSSSGQGAKNIQYF. In DNA form, the CDR3 reads TGTGCCAGCAGTTCCTCGGGACAGGGGGCCAAAAACATTCAGTACTTC.

The V call is TRBV7-6, the J call TRBJ1-5; D ambiguous. The CDR3 is 14 amino acids. Germline CDR1 and CDR2: SGHVS and FNYEAQ. Trimming pared 1 base from V and 6 bases from J, leaving 10 bases between. The CDR3 bases are TGTGCCAGCAGCTTAGGAGCCGGCGGTCAGCCCCAGCATTTT. This sequence encodes CASSLGAGGQPQHF.

The sample holds one count of this clone. CDR3 amino acids: CASSQDLTGTTWDTEAFF. The CDR3, as DNA: TGCGCCAGCAGCCAAGATCTGACAGGGACCACTTGGGACACTGAAGCTTTCTTT. The chain is built from TRBV4-1 and TRBJ1-1, with 7 positions matching TRBD1. CDR3 length equals 18 residues. From germline, CDR1 is MGHRA and CDR2 YSYEKL. The trim removed 0 bases at V and 3 bases at J, leaving 13 bases unmatched.

The chain recombines TRBV7-3 with TRBJ2-1; the match to TRBD2 covers 10 bases. V trimming: 5 bases; J trimming: 1 base; junction bases outside the gene matches: 8. In germline, CDR1 is SGHTA, CDR2 FQGTGA. CDR3 length equals 17 residues. CDR3 sequence (DNA): TGTGCCAGCAGCCCACGAGAAGCGGGGGGGTCCTACAATGAGCAGTTCTTC. It specifies CASSPREAGGSYNEQFF. Using reference TRBV7-3 and TRBJ2-1 for the parts outside the CDR3, the full variable domain is GAGVSQTPSNKVTEKGKYVELRCDPISGHTALYWYRQSLGQGPEFLIYFQGTGAADDSGLPNDRFFAVRPEGSVSTLKIQRTERGDSAVYLCASSPREAGGSYNEQFFGPGTRLTVL.

The chain employs TRBV19 and TRBJ2-5; 11 nucleotides align to TRBD1. The CDR3 is made up of 14 amino acids. Trimming at V came to 5 bases and at J to 13 bases, leaving 12 bases not matched to a gene. Germline CDR1 and CDR2: LNHDA and SQIVND (reference sequence). In DNA, the CDR3 is TGTGCCAGTAGTCCCGGCCGGGACAGGGGGTACTGGTACTTC. Residues: CASSPGRDRGYWYF.

The chain employs TRBV30 and TRBJ1-4; the D is unclear. The CDR3 length is 15 residues. Trimming took 1 base from V and 0 from J, leaving 9 bases between them. Germline V gene sequence: CDR1 GTSNPN, CDR2 SVGIG (reference sequence). CDR3: CAWSGVLATNEKLFF. The CDR3 DNA reads TGTGCCTGGAGTGGGGTTCTGGCAACTAATGAAAAACTGTTTTTT. Full variable domain (rest looked up from reference TRBV30 and TRBJ1-4): SQTIHQWPATLVQPVGSPLSLECTVEGTSNPNLYWYRQAAGRGLQLLFYSVGIGQISSEVPQNLSASRPQDRQFILSSKKLLLSDSGFYLCAWSGVLATNEKLFFGSGTQLSVL.

The chain couples TRBV2 to TRBJ2-7, with no clear D. This CDR3 is 13 amino acids long. The V end was cut by 6 bases, the J end by 2 bases, with 11 bases between. From germline, CDR1 is SNHLY and CDR2 FYNNEI. CDR3 in amino acids: CASSFLRTYEQYF. CDR3 coding DNA: TGTGCCAGCAGCTTTCTGCGGACCTACGAGCAGTACTTC.

The chain couples TRBV5-4 to TRBJ2-1; D is tentatively TRBD1 or TRBD2 (5 bases each). CDR3 length: 15 amino acids. CDR1 is SGHNT and CDR2 is YYREEE in the germline V gene (reference sequence). V lost 0 bases and J 8 bases, leaving 15 bases between the germline ends. As DNA, the CDR3 is TGTGCCAGCAGCTTGGGGTTAGAGGTGGGGGATGAGCAGTTCTTC. Translation: CASSLGLEVGDEQFF. Full variable domain (missing parts from reference TRBV5-4 and TRBJ2-1): ETGVTQSPTHLIKTRGQQVTLRCSSQSGHNTVSWYQQALGQGPQFIFQYYREEENGRGNFPPRFSGLQFPNYSSELNVNALELDDSALYLCASSLGLEVGDEQFFGPGTRLTVL.

The J gene is TRBJ2-5, the V gene TRBV15; D gene ambiguous. Per germline, CDR1 LNHNV and CDR2 YYDKDF (reference sequence). This CDR3 spans 13 amino acids. Between the trimmed V and J ends, which lost 8 bases and 5 bases, there was a span of 15 bases. The CDR3 reads CATCPFPRETQYF. The DNA of the CDR3 is TGTGCCACCTGTCCCTTTCCCCGGGAGACCCAGTACTTC. Using reference TRBV15 and TRBJ2-5 for the parts outside the CDR3, the full variable domain is DAMVIQNPRYQVTQFGKPVTLSCSQTLNHNVMYWYQQKSSQAPKLLFHYYDKDFNNEADTPDNFQSRRPNTSFCFLDIRSPGLGDTAMYLCATCPFPRETQYFGPGTRLLVL.

This chain uses TRBV10-3 with TRBJ2-3; 8 nucleotides align to TRBD1. CDR1 and CDR2 from the germline V gene are ENHRY and SYGVKD. CDR3 length equals 16 residues. Trimming removed 6 bases from V and 0 bases from J; junction bases left unmatched: 8. As DNA, the CDR3 is TGTGCCATCAGCAGGGGGCCTCTGACTAGCACAGATACGCAGTATTTT. Encoded protein: CAISRGPLTSTDTQYF.

About this clone: The same CDR3 is also encoded by other DNA sequences in this sample. The chain combines TRBV7-8 with TRBJ1-5; no reliable D call. V lost 5 bases and J lost 3, with 8 bases in between. Germline assignment: CDR1 SGHVS and CDR2 FQNEAQ. The CDR3 totals 13 residues. This CDR3 is CASSTQPNQPQHF. As DNA, the CDR3 is TGTGCCAGCAGCACACAACCCAATCAGCCCCAGCATTTT.

The J gene is TRBJ2-3, the V gene TRBV7-9; the match to TRBD2 covers 10 bases. The CDR3 runs to 16 residues. Germline V CDR1 and CDR2: SEHNR, FQNEAQ (reference sequence). V lost 3 bases to trimming and J lost 0 bases; unmatched junction nucleotides: 3. The CDR3 is CASSFLTSGSTDTQYF. In DNA form, the CDR3 reads TGTGCCAGCAGCTTCCTGACTAGCGGGAGCACAGATACGCAGTATTTT.

The chain has TRBV5-1 and TRBJ2-3, with 8 bases that match TRBD1. There are 16 residues in the CDR3. Losses at the gene ends were 4 bases for V and 5 bases for J; bases not matched to a gene: 12. Germline V gene sequence: CDR1 SGHRS, CDR2 YFSETQ. CDR3 loop: CASSIGQGSSGDTQYF. CDR3 bases: TGCGCCAGCAGCATAGGACAGGGTAGTTCGGGAGATACGCAGTATTTT.

This clone is a singleton in its sample. The chain combines TRBV19 with TRBJ1-6; tentative D call: TRBD1 (6 bases). V lost 4 bases, J lost 5 bases, and 12 bases lay in between. This CDR3 is built from 15 residues. The germline V gene has CDR1 LNHDA and CDR2 SQIVND (reference sequence). For the CDR3, the DNA is TGTGCCAGTAGTACCCGGGACACCGATAATTCACCCCTCCACTTT. Translating it yields CASSTRDTDNSPLHF.

The rearrangement joins TRBV7-6 to TRBJ1-5, with D unclear. CDR1 is SGHVS, CDR2 FNYEAQ, per germline. The ends were cut back, 5 bases at V and 3 bases at J, with 17 bases in the middle. The CDR3 covers 16 residues. CDR3 sequence reads: CASSPMSGVNNQPQHF. CDR3 coding DNA: TGTGCCAGCAGCCCCATGTCCGGGGTGAACAATCAGCCCCAGCATTTT.

The rearrangement links TRBV5-1 to TRBJ2-7; 7 bases match TRBD1. The V gene's germline CDR1 is SGHRS and CDR2 YFSETQ. The CDR3 runs 15 residues. The V and J ends lost 2 bases and 6 bases, in that order; junction bases with no gene match: 11. CDR3 nucleotide sequence: TGCGCCAGCAGCTTAGGACAGGTGAAGACTTCCGAGCAGTACTTC. It specifies CASSLGQVKTSEQYF.

The gene calls are TRBV7-3 and TRBJ2-5, with D hard to call. CDR3 length equals 13 residues. The germline V and J ends were trimmed by 2 bases and 5 bases, with 9 bases remaining between them. Germline V gene sequence: CDR1 SGHTA, CDR2 FQGTGA. The CDR3 spells CASSLSLGETQYF. For the CDR3, the DNA is TGTGCCAGCAGCTTATCGTTAGGGGAGACCCAGTACTTC.

This chain uses TRBV27 with TRBJ2-7; 9 nucleotides agree with TRBD1. This CDR3 has 17 residues. CDR1 is MNHEY, CDR2 SMNVEV, per germline (reference sequence). After removal of 4 bases from V and 4 bases from J, the junction contained 14 bases not matched to a gene. CDR3: CASSSRTLWDRAYEQYF. DNA for the CDR3: TGTGCCAGCAGTTCCCGGACCCTATGGGACAGGGCTTACGAGCAGTACTTC.

This clone was detected a few times. Within the sample, other DNA sequences also encode this same CDR3. V gene TRBV25-1 combines with J gene TRBJ1-1; D ambiguous. The CDR3 extends over 12 amino acids. Germline CDR1 and CDR2: MGHDK and SYGVNS. V dropped 0 bases and J dropped 2 bases, with 1 base sitting between them. The CDR3: CASSEYNTEAFF. The CDR3 coding sequence is TGTGCCAGCAGTGAATATAACACTGAAGCTTTCTTT.

The rearrangement uses TRBV28 and TRBJ1-2; weak D call: TRBD1 (5 bases). This CDR3 is 19 amino acids long. Germline-derived CDR1 and CDR2 are MDHEN and SYDVKM. The V and J ends lost 1 base and 3 bases respectively, with 24 bases between them. The chain's CDR3 is CASSLLILGPAPDDYGYTF. The CDR3 DNA is TGTGCCAGCAGTTTATTAATACTGGGGCCCGCTCCCGATGACTATGGCTACACCTTC.

The V call is TRBV15, the J call TRBJ1-6, with D unresolved. V shed 0 bases and J shed 6 bases, with 15 bases lying between them. The CDR3 runs 17 residues. The V gene's germline CDR1 is LNHNV and CDR2 YYDKDF (reference sequence). The CDR3 spells CATSRDLGYLANSPLHF. CDR3 DNA: TGTGCCACCAGCAGAGATCTTGGGTATTTGGCTAATTCACCCCTCCACTTT.

V gene TRBV7-2 combines with J gene TRBJ1-5; possibly TRBD1 for D (5 bases). This CDR3 contains 13 residues. CDR1 is SGHTA, CDR2 FQGNSA, per germline. V lost 5 bases and J lost 3, with 8 bases in between. CDR3 sequence reads: CASSIRVNQPQHF. CDR3 in DNA: TGTGCCAGCAGCATCAGGGTCAATCAGCCCCAGCATTTT.

The count of this clone is one. This chain links TRBV5-1 with TRBJ1-4; TRBD1 is a possible D gene (5 bases). V lost 5 bases to trimming and J lost 7 bases, with 18 bases between them. The CDR3 consists of 15 residues. Germline CDR1 reads SGHRS; CDR2 reads YFSETQ. CDR3 DNA: TGCGCCAGCAGACCCGGCACAGGTAGCTCTGAAAAACTGTTTTTT. As protein: CASRPGTGSSEKLFF.